The rows below give T cell receptor beta chains drawn from one sample of a study of blood T cell repertoires in COVID-19. Generated by immunoSEQ multiplex PCR, the TCRdb table keeps only in-frame clones and is missing some. The sample lists tens of thousands of clones; approximately 85% were seen once. The sequencing sample was made of peripheral blood. The source of these receptors is a woman of 80 years or more with COVID-19, enrolled during active disease. The conserved cysteine and the conserved F or W are not part of the CDR3 here. Fields, in order: CDR3 length, V gene, CDR3 protein.

length: 11; V: TRBV7-9; CDR3: ASSFQKNTEAF
length: 13; V: TRBV27; CDR3: ASRPSGGRDYEQY
length: 13; V: TRBV19; CDR3: ASSIDPSGTYEQY
length: 15; V: TRBV10-3; CDR3: AISESGTGATNEKLF
length: 14; V: TRBV18; CDR3: ASSPTQGASNQPQH
length: 14; V: TRBV7-2; CDR3: ASSLVWGLNNQPQH
length: 12; V: TRBV5-1; CDR3: ASSLSGTSYEQY
length: 13; V: TRBV9; CDR3: ASSPPGTLVNEQF
length: 13; V: TRBV24-1; CDR3: ATSDQKGYQETQY
length: 10; V: TRBV7-9; CDR3: ASSPGFQPQH
length: 13; V: TRBV6-5; CDR3: ASSPPGQEDEKLF
length: 12; V: TRBV5-4; CDR3: ASSLRGLRDTQY
length: 14; V: TRBV18; CDR3: ASSPPRLTGGTEAF
length: 11; V: TRBV24-1; CDR3: ATSDWTGLGYT
length: 13; V: TRBV27; CDR3: ASSPGGPQRKTQY
length: 14; V: TRBV5-4; CDR3: ASSLAGFSSGNTIY
length: 12; V: TRBV6-5; CDR3: ASSRASNTDTQY
length: 14; V: TRBV7-2; CDR3: ASSLVGSYNSYEQY
length: 14; V: TRBV7-9; CDR3: ASSPLKGIVTDTQY
length: 16; V: TRBV5-4; CDR3: ASSLGDFRGVKNNEQF
length: 12; V: TRBV19; CDR3: ASSEQGGNQPQH
length: 8; V: TRBV12-3/TRBV12-4; CDR3: ASSIYEQY
length: 15; V: TRBV5-1; CDR3: ASSLARDNPGSYEQY
length: 12; V: TRBV28; CDR3: ASSFWRSGNTIY
length: 11; V: TRBV11-3; CDR3: ASSRNRVQPQH
length: 14; V: TRBV7-2; CDR3: ASSLLGGANTGELF
length: 13; V: TRBV14; CDR3: ASSPVGGVSDTQY
length: 17; V: TRBV5-6; CDR3: ASSFPHRQYYLSYNEQF
length: 11; V: TRBV3-1/TRBV3-2; CDR3: ASSHGAKNIQY
length: 14; V: TRBV24-1; CDR3: ATSDLSGSLAGELF
length: 10; V: TRBV3-1/TRBV3-2; CDR3: ASSFYHNEQF
length: 12; V: TRBV7-3; CDR3: ASSLDSSGNTIY
length: 14; V: TRBV6-2/TRBV6-3; CDR3: ASSYSGRGGNQPQH
length: 11; V: TRBV2; CDR3: ASSGGQRFGYT
length: 16; V: TRBV4-3; CDR3: ASSQDVPSGGALDTQY
length: 13; V: TRBV7-3; CDR3: ASSPPGGSYNEQF
length: 15; V: TRBV18; CDR3: ASSHMGPGTAVYEQY
length: 14; V: TRBV2; CDR3: ASLLDDSWGNTEAF
length: 11; V: TRBV27; CDR3: ASSLTGDGRAF
length: 12; V: TRBV5-1; CDR3: ASWTGTRNTEAF
length: 13; V: TRBV7-9; CDR3: ASSEPGTTNEKLF
length: 11; V: TRBV18; CDR3: ASSPGSNEKLF
length: 15; V: TRBV19; CDR3: ASSSLRGQGLTDTQY
length: 12; V: TRBV7-8; CDR3: ASSLGTGSTTQY
length: 14; V: TRBV2; CDR3: ASRTLAGRTYNEQF
length: 10; V: TRBV20-1; CDR3: SASVAFQPQH
length: 10; V: TRBV10-3; CDR3: AISRREDEQF
length: 12; V: TRBV9; CDR3: ASSVTGQYNEQF
length: 14; V: TRBV29-1; CDR3: SVVHGLSGSTDTQY
length: 13; V: TRBV4-3; CDR3: ASSQAEGSSYEQY
length: 15; V: TRBV28; CDR3: ASSLGTGQSGANVLT
length: 12; V: TRBV6-4; CDR3: ASSEERSSYEQY
length: 11; V: TRBV6-5; CDR3: ASRLAVINEQF
length: 11; V: TRBV25-1; CDR3: ASSRGRQETQY
length: 13; V: TRBV7-8; CDR3: ASSLASFTAYEQY
length: 12; V: TRBV5-8; CDR3: ASSWDRGKGGYT
length: 12; V: TRBV5-1; CDR3: ASSWTGGNSPLH
length: 14; V: TRBV7-3; CDR3: ASSLTRTGRNTEAF
length: 10; V: TRBV3-1/TRBV3-2; CDR3: ASSSPSGEQY